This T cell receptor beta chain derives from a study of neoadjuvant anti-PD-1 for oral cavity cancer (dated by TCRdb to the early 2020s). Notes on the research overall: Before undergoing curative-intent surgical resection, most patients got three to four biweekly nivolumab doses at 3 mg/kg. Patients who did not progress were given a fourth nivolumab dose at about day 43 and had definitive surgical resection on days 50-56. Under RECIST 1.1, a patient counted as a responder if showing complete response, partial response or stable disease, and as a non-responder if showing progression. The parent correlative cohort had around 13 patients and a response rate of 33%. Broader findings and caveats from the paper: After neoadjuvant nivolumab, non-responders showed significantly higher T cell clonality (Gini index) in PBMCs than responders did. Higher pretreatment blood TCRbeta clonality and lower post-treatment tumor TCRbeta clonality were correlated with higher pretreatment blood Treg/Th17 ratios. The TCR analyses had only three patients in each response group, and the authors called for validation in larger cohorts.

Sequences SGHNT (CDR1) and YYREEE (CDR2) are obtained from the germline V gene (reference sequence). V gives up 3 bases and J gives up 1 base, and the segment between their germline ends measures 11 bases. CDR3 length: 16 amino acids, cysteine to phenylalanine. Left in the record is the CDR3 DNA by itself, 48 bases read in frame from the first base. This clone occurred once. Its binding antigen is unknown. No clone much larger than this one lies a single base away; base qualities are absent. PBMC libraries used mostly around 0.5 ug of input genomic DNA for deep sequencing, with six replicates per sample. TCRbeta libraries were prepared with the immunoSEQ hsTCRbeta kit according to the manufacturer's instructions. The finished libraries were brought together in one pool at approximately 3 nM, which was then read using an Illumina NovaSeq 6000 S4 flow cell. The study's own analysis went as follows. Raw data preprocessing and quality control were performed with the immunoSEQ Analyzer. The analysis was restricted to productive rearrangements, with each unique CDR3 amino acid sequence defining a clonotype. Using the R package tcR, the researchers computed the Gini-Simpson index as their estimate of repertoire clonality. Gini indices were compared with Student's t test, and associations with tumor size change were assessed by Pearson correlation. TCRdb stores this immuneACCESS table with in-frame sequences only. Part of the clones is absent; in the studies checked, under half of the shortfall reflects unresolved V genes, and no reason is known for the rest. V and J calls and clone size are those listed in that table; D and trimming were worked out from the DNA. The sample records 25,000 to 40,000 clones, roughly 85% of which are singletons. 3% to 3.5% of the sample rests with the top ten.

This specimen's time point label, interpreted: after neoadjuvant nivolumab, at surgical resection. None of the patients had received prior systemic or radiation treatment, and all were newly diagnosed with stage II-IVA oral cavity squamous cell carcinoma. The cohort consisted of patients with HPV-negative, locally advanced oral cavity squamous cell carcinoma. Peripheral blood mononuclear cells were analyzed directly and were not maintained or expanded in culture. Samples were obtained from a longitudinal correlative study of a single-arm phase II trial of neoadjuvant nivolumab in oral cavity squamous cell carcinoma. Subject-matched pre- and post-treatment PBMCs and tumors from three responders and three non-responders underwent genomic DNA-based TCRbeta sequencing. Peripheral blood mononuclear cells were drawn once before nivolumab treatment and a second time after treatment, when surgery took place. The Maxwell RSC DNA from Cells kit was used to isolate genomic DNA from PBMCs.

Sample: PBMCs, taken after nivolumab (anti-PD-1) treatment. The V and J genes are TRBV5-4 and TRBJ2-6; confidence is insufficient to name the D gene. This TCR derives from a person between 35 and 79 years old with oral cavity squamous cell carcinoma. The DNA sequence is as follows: TGTGCCAGCAGCTCCGCTGGGTTATCTGGGGCCAACGTCCTGACTTTC. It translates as CASSSAGLSGANVLTF.